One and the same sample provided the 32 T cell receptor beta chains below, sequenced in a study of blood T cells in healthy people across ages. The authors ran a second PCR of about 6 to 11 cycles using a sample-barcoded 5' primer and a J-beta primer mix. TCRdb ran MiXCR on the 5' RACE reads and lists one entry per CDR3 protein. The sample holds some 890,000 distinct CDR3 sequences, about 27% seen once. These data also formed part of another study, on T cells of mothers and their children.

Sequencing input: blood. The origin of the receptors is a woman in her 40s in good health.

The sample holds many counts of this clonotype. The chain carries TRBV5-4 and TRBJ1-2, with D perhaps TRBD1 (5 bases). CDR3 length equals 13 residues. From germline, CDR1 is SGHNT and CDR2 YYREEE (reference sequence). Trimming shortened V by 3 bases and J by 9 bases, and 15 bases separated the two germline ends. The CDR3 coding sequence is TGTGCCAGCAGCTGGCAAGGGGAAAATAGCTACACCTTC. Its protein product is CASSWQGENSYTF. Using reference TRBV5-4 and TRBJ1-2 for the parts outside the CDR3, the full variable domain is ETGVTQSPTHLIKTRGQQVTLRCSSQSGHNTVSWYQQALGQGPQFIFQYYREEENGRGNFPPRFSGLQFPNYSSELNVNALELDDSALYLCASSWQGENSYTFGSGTRLTVV.

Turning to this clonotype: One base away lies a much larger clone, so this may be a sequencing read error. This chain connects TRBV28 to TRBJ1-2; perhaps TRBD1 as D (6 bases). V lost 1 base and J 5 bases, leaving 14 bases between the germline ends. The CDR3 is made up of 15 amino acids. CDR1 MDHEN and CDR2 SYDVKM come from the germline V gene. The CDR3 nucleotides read TGTGCCAGCAGTTTATCGCTCGGGGGCCTGTATGGCTACACCTTC. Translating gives CASSLSLGGLYGYTF.

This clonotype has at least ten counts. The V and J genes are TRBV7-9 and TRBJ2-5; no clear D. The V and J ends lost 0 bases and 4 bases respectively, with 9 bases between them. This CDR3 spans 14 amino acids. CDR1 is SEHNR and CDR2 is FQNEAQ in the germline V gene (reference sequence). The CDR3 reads CASSLARSGETQYF. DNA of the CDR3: TGTGCCAGCAGCTTAGCGCGGTCGGGAGAGACCCAGTACTTC. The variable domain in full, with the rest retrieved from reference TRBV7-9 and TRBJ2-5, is DTGVSQNPRHKITKRGQNVTFRCDPISEHNRLYWYRQTLGQGPEFLTYFQNEAQLEKSRLLSDRFSAERPKGSFSTLEIQRTEQGDSAMYLCASSLARSGETQYFGPGTRLLVL.

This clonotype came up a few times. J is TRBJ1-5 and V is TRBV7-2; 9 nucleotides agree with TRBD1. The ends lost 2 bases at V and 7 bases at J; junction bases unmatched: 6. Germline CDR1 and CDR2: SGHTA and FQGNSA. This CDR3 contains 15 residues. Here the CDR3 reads CASSLQQGAGQPQHF. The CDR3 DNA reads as TGTGCCAGCAGCTTACAACAGGGGGCAGGGCAGCCCCAGCATTTT.

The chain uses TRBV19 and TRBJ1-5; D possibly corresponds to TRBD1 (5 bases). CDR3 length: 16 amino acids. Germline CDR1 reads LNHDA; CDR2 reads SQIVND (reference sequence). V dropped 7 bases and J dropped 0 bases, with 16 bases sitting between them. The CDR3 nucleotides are TGTGCCAGTACAAGGGACGGCCAATATAGCAATCAGCCCCAGCATTTT. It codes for CASTRDGQYSNQPQHF.

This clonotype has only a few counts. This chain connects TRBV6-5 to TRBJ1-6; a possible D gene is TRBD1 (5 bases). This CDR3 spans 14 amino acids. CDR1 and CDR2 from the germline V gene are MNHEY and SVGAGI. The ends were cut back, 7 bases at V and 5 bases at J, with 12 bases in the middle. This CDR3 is CASNFRDHNSPLHF. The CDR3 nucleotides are TGTGCCAGCAACTTCAGGGACCATAATTCACCCCTCCACTTT.

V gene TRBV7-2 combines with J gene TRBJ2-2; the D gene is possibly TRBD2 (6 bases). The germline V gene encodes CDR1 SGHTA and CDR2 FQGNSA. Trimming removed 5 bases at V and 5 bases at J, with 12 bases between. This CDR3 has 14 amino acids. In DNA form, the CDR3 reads TGTGCCAGCAGCGGGAGGAGGGTTACCGGGGAGCTGTTTTTT. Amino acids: CASSGRRVTGELFF.

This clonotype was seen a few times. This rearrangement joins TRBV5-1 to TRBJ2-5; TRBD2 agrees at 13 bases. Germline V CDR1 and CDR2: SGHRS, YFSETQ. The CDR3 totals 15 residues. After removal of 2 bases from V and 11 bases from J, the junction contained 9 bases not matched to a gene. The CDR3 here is CASSLGTSGTDEQYF. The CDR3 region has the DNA TGCGCCAGCAGCTTAGGGACTAGCGGGACCGATGAGCAGTACTTC.

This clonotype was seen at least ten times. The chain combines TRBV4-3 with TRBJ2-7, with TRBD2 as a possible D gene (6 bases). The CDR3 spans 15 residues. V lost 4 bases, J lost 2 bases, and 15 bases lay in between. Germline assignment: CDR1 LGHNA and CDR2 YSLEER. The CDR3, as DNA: TGCGCCAGCAGCCCCCGACAGACTAGTGCCTACGAGCAGTACTTC. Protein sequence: CASSPRQTSAYEQYF.

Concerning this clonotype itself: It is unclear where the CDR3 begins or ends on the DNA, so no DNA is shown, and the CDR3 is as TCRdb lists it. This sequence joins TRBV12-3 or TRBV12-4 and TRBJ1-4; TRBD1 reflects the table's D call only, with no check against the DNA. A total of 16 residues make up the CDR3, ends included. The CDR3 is CASSTSGNKVWEKLFF.

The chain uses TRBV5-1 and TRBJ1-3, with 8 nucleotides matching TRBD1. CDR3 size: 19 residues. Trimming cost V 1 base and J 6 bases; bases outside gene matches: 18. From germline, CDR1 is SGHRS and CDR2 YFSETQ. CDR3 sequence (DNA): TGCGCCAGCAGCTTGTCTCTTTTCGACAGGGGCTTTTCGCCAAACACCATATATTTT. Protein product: CASSLSLFDRGFSPNTIYF.

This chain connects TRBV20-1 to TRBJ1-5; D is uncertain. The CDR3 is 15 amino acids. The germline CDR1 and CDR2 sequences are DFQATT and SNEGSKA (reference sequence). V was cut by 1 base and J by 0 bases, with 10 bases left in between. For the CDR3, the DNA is TGCAGTGCTAGAGTAGCAGGTTATAGCAATCAGCCCCAGCATTTT. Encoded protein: CSARVAGYSNQPQHF.

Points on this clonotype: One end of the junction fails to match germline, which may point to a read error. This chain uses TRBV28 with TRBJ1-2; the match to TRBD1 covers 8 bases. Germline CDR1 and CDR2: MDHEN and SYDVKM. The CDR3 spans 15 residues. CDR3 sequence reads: CANSFGQGANYGYTF. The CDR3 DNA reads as TGTGCCAACAGTTTTGGGCAGGGGGCAAACTATGGCTACACCTTC.

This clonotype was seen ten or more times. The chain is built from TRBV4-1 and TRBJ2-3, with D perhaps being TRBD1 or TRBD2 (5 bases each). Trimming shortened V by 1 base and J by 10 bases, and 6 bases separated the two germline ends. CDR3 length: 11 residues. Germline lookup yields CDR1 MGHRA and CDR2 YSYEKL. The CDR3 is CASSQGDPQYF. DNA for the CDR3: TGCGCCAGCAGCCAAGGGGACCCGCAGTATTTT.

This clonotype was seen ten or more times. CDR3 loop: CASSSGSDYEQYF. CDR3 bases: TGTGCCAGCAGCTCCGGATCCGACTACGAGCAGTACTTC. The V gene is TRBV6-5, the J gene TRBJ2-7; no clear D. In germline, CDR1 is MNHEY, CDR2 SVGAGI. V was trimmed by 6 bases and J by 3 bases, leaving 12 bases between them. The CDR3 totals 13 residues.

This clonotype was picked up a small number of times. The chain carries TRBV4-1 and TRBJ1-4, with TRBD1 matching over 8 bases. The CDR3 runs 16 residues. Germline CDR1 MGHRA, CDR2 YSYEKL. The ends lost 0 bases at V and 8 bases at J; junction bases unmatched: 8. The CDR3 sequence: CASSQDQPGQGEKLFF. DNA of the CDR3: TGCGCCAGCAGCCAAGACCAGCCCGGACAGGGCGAAAAACTGTTTTTT.

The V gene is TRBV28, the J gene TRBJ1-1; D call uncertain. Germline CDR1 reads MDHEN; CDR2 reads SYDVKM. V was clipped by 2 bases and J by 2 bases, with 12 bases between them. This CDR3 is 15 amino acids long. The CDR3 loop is CASSLRGNRNTEAFF. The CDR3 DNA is TGTGCCAGCAGTTTACGGGGTAATAGAAACACTGAAGCTTTCTTT.

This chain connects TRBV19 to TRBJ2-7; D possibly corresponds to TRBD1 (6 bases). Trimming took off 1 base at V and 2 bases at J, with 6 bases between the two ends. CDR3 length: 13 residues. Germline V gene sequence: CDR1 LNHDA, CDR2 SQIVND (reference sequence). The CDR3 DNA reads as TGTGCCAGTAGTATAGCAGGGGCCTACGAGCAGTACTTC. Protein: CASSIAGAYEQYF.

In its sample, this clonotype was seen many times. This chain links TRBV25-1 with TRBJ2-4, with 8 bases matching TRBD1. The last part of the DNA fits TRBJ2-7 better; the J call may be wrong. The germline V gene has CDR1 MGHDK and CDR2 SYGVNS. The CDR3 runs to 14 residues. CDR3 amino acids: CASSEGTGPYEQYF. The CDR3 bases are TGTGCCAGCAGTGAGGGGACAGGTCCCTACGAGCAGTACTTC.

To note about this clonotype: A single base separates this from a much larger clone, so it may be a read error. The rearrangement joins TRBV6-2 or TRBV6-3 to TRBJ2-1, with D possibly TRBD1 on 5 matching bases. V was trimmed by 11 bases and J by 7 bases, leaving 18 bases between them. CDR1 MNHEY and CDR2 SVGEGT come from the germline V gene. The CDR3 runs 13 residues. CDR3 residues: CAGLRVPGNEQFF. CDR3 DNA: TGTGCCGGCCTCAGGGTCCCGGGTAATGAGCAGTTCTTC.

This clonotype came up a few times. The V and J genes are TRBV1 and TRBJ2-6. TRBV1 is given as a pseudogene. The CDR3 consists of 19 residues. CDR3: CTSSQDHPDRSSGANVLTF. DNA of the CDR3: TGCACCAGCAGCCAAGACCACCCAGACAGAAGCTCTGGGGCCAACGTCCTGACTTTC.

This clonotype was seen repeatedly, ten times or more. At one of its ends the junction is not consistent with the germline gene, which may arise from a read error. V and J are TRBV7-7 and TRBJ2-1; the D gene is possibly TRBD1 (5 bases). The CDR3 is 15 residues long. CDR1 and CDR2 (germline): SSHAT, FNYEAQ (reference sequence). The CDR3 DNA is TGTGCTAGCAGCTTGGGGCCTGGTACCTACAATGAGCAGTTCTTC. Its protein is CASSLGPGTYNEQFF.

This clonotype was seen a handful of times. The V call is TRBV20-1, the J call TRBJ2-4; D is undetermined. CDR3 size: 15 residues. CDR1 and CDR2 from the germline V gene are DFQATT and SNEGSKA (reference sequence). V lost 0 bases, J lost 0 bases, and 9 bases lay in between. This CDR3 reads CSARDPKRAKNIQYF. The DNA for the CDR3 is TGCAGTGCTAGAGATCCGAAGAGAGCCAAAAACATTCAGTACTTC.

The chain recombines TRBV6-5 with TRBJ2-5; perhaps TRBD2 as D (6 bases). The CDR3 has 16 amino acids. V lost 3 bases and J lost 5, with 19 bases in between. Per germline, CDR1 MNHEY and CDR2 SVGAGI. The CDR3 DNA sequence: TGTGCCAGCAGTTATCACCAGCTACAAGGAGGGGAGACCCAGTACTTC. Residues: CASSYHQLQGGETQYF.

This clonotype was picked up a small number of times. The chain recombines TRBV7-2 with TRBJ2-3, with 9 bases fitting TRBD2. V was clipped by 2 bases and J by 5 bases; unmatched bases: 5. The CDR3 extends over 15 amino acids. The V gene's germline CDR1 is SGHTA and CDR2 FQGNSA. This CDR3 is CASSLFAGGEDTQYF. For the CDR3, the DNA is TGTGCCAGCAGCTTATTTGCGGGAGGGGAAGATACGCAGTATTTT.

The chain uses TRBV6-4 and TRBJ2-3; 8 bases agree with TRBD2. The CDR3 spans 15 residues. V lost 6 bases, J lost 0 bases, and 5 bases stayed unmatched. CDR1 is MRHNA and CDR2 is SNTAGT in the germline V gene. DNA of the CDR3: TGTGCCAGCAGGGTTAGCGGGGAGAGCACAGATACGCAGTATTTT. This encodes CASRVSGESTDTQYF.

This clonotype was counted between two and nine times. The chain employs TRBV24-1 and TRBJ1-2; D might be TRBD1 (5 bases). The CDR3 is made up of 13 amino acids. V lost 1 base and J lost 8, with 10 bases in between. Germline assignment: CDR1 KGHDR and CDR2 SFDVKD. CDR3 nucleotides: TGTGCCACCAGTGATTTCGCCGGGGGAGGCTACACCTTC. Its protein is CATSDFAGGGYTF.

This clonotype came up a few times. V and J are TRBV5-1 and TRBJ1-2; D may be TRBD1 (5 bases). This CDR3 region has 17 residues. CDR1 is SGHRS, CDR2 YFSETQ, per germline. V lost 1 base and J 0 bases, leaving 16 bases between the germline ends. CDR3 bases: TGCGCCAGCAGCTTGAGGTACAGGCCAGTAACTAACTATGGCTACACCTTC. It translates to CASSLRYRPVTNYGYTF.

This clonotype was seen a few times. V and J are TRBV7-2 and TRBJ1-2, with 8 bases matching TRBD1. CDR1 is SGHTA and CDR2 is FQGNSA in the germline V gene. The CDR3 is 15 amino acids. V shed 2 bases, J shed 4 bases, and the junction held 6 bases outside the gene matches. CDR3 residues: CASSLSSGGGYGYTF. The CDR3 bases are TGTGCCAGCAGCTTATCCTCAGGGGGCGGCTATGGCTACACCTTC.

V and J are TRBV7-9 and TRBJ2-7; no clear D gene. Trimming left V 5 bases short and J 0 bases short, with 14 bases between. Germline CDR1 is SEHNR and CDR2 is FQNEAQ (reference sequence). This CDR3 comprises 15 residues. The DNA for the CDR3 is TGTGCCAGCAGCCCGACTTCATCGAGCTCCTACGAGCAGTACTTC. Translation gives CASSPTSSSSYEQYF.

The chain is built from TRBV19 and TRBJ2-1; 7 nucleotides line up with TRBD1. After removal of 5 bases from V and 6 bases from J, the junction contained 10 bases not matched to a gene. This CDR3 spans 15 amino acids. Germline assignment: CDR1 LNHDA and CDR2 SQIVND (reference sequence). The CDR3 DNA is TGTGCCAGTAGTGTAGTCGGTCCAGGGGGCAATGAGCAGTTCTTC. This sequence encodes CASSVVGPGGNEQFF.

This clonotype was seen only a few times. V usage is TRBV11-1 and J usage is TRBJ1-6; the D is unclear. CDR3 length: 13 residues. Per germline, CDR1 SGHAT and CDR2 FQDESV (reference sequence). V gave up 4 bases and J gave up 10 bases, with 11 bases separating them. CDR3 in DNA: TGTGCCAGCAGCTCAAGTTCGGCGTCACCCCTCCACTTT. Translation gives CASSSSSASPLHF. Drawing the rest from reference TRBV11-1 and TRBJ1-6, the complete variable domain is EAEVAQSPRYKITEKSQAVAFWCDPISGHATLYWYRQILGQGPELLVQFQDESVVDDSQLPKDRFSAERLKGVDSTLKIQPAELGDSAMYLCASSSSSASPLHFGNGTRLTVT.